This T cell receptor beta chain was observed in a study of blood T cell repertoires in COVID-19 (dated by TCRdb to 2020 to 2021). For context, the study as a whole: Collaborator samples came from the United States, Italy and Spain and covered acute and convalescent phases of COVID-19. The material from the prospective study consisted of cDNA or gDNA derived from T cells, B-cell-depleted T cells, or PBMCs. Deeply sampled blood TCRbeta repertoires from subjects exposed to, actively infected with, or recovered from COVID-19 were included in the dataset. The repertoires were released in a freely available public database meant as a resource for research on the immune response to SARS-CoV-2. The samples were drawn from the first 160 participants of the ongoing ImmuneRACE study and from about 1,200 subjects provided by 6 global collaborators. The sample metadata nearly always contained a de-identified subject ID, COVID-19 status, age in years and sex. Where available, HLA class I and class II types were obtained from metadata supplied by the sample provider rather than from assay-based typing.

Whole blood was collected in K2EDTA tubes by collaborating institutions according to the institutions' own protocols. For TCRbeta analysis, collaborators shipped samples as frozen whole blood, isolated PBMCs, or DNA extracted from either of those sample types. General findings and caveats noted by the study authors: The amount of clinical and demographic metadata varied by source and participant and was provided uncurated.

On this clone itself: Its antigen is unknown. No base-level quality is on record; no much larger clone is a single base apart.

The CDR3 holds 16 amino acids from the cysteine to the phenylalanine. Of all the DNA, just the CDR3 is kept, 48 bases in frame from base 1. Based on the germline V gene (reference sequence), the CDR1 and CDR2 sequences are LNHDA and SQIVND. V and J are truncated by 6 bases and 1 base respectively, leaving an intervening sequence of 17 bases. TCRbeta CDR3 regions were amplified from genomic DNA by means of the immunoSEQ Assay, a bias-controlled multiplex PCR. The study's own analysis went as follows. Within the assay, amplification of reference gene primers was used to estimate how many nucleated cells each sample contained. To quantify the absolute abundance of each unique TCRbeta CDR3 rearrangement, sequence reads were collapsed and filtered. For each sample, productive Simpson clonality was calculated as the square root of Simpson's diversity index across productive rearrangements. The clones in this table, taken by TCRdb from immuneACCESS, are in-frame only. Not every clone is retained; where verified, under half of the shortfall comes from an unresolved V gene, and the cause of the rest is unknown. D and trimming were read from the DNA, whereas the V and J calls and clone size are those reported in that table. The sample data list about 140,000 clones, and 80% to 85% of these were observed just once. Of the sample, roughly 8% falls within the top ten clones.

In this chain, TRBV19 is recombined with TRBJ2-3; a tentative D match to TRBD1 spans 6 bases. The sample comprised peripheral blood. This clonotype was sampled from a human donor in a cohort sampled during active COVID-19. Read as DNA, the sequence is TGTGCCAGTAGCCCTACCCTGGGGGCGGGCACAGATACGCAGTATTTT. The translation is CASSPTLGAGTDTQYF.